The 30 T cell receptor beta chains in this list originate from one sample, sequenced in a study of CD8+CD57+ T cells in acquired aplastic anemia. Genomic DNA acted as the template from which TCR beta VDJ combination and CDR3 sequence profiling were carried out. MiXCR, applied by TCRdb to the reads, yields one record per CDR3 protein. The sample contains some 280,000 distinct CDR3 sequences, approximately 57% of which appear only once. The specimen sequenced was sorted CD4+, CD8+, or CD8+CD57+ T cells (not recorded which) from PBMCs. These receptors all come from a human donor with severe aplastic anemia or a healthy control (not recorded which).

In this sample, this clonotype turned up many times. This sequence joins TRBV20-1 and TRBJ2-5; 7 bases align to TRBD1. V lost 2 bases and J lost 1; bases outside the gene matches: 13. Germline assignment: CDR1 DFQATT and CDR2 SNEGSKA (reference sequence). The CDR3 length is 17 residues. This CDR3 reads CSARRLGKGQTQETQYF. CDR3 bases: TGCAGTGCTAGACGATTGGGCAAGGGACAGACCCAAGAGACCCAGTACTTC.

This clonotype was picked up a small number of times. The chain recombines TRBV10-3 with TRBJ2-7; D unclear. Germline V gene data show CDR1 as ENHRY and CDR2 as SYGVKD. Trimming removed 6 bases at V and 0 bases at J, with 12 bases between. CDR3 length: 14 residues. CDR3 in amino acids: CAISAPVSSYEQYF. The CDR3 DNA sequence: TGTGCCATCAGCGCCCCCGTGAGCTCCTACGAGCAGTACTTC.

The V call is TRBV7-6, the J call TRBJ2-5; 9 bases are a match to TRBD2. The CDR3 runs to 15 residues. V shed 1 base and J 9 bases; nucleotides not matched to a gene: 9. Germline loops: CDR1 SGHVS, CDR2 FNYEAQ. The CDR3: CASSLGLAGPSAQYF. As DNA, the CDR3 is TGTGCCAGCAGCTTAGGGCTAGCGGGGCCCTCGGCCCAGTACTTC. Full variable domain (missing parts from reference TRBV7-6 and TRBJ2-5): GAGVSQSPRYKVTKRGQDVALRCDPISGHVSLYWYRQALGQGPEFLTYFNYEAQQDKSGLPNDRFSAERPEGSISTLTIQRTEQRDSAMYRCASSLGLAGPSAQYFGPGTRLLVL.

This chain links TRBV7-9 with TRBJ1-2; 7 bases agree with TRBD1. CDR3 length: 16 amino acids. V shed 5 bases and J 3 bases; nucleotides not matched to a gene: 12. Germline loops: CDR1 SEHNR, CDR2 FQNEAQ (reference sequence). For the CDR3, the DNA is TGTGCCAGCAGCCCGGGGGGGACAGAGGGAGACTATGGCTACACCTTC. Protein: CASSPGGTEGDYGYTF. Full variable domain (rest looked up from reference TRBV7-9 and TRBJ1-2): DTGVSQNPRHKITKRGQNVTFRCDPISEHNRLYWYRQTLGQGPEFLTYFQNEAQLEKSRLLSDRFSAERPKGSFSTLEIQRTEQGDSAMYLCASSPGGTEGDYGYTFGSGTRLTVV.

The chain uses TRBV29-1 and TRBJ2-1; D not certain. V lost 1 base and J 8 bases, leaving 9 bases between the germline ends. The V gene's germline CDR1 is SQVTM and CDR2 ANQGSEA. This CDR3 comprises 12 residues. CDR3 in amino acids: CSVEGSPHEQFF. The CDR3 nucleotides are TGCAGCGTTGAAGGGAGTCCCCATGAGCAGTTCTTC.

Points on this clonotype: This may come from a read error, since a much larger clone is one base off. The rearrangement joins TRBV6-5 to TRBJ1-3; tentatively, D is TRBD1 (5 bases). Germline V gives CDR1 MNHEY, CDR2 SVGAGI. The CDR3 totals 17 residues. V dropped 0 bases and J dropped 5 bases, with 17 bases sitting between them. The DNA for the CDR3 is TGTGCCAGCAGTTACTCTGCTCTCCGCGGGGGAAGAAACACCATATATTTT. Residues: CASSYSALRGGRNTIYF.

This clonotype was observed at least ten times. This chain links TRBV30 with TRBJ1-5, with D possibly being TRBD1 (5 bases). This CDR3 is 14 amino acids long. V was shortened by 3 bases and J by 10 bases, with 19 bases between the two germline ends. Germline CDR1 reads GTSNPN; CDR2 reads SVGIG (reference sequence). The DNA of the CDR3 is TGTGCCTGGAGAGAAGCTGACAGAATGGCCCCCCAGCATTTT. Protein product: CAWREADRMAPQHF.

This clonotype was detected many times. This rearrangement joins TRBV20-1 to TRBJ2-7; TRBD1 is a possible D gene (6 bases). Germline lookup yields CDR1 DFQATT and CDR2 SNEGSKA (reference sequence). V gave up 2 bases and J gave up 5 bases, with 16 bases separating them. The CDR3 consists of 14 residues. CDR3 nucleotide sequence: TGCAGTGCTAGAAGGTGGCAGGGGATGAACGAGCAGTACTTC. It translates to CSARRWQGMNEQYF.

This clonotype was seen repeatedly, ten times or more. This chain links TRBV3-1 with TRBJ2-2; no clear D gene. Germline V gene data show CDR1 as LGHDT and CDR2 as YNNKEL (reference sequence). CDR3 size: 13 residues. The V end was cut by 4 bases, the J end by 4 bases, with 7 bases between. Here the CDR3 reads CASSPRATGELFF. CDR3 nucleotide sequence: TGTGCCAGCAGCCCCAGAGCCACCGGGGAGCTGTTTTTT. Full variable domain (missing parts from reference TRBV3-1 and TRBJ2-2): DTAVSQTPKYLVTQMGNDKSIKCEQNLGHDTMYWYKQDSKKFLKIMFSYNNKELIINETVPNRFSPKSPDKAHLNLHINSLELGDSAVYFCASSPRATGELFFGEGSRLTVL.

This clonotype was counted at least ten times. This chain links TRBV2 with TRBJ2-1; D is undetermined. V dropped 5 bases and J dropped 0 bases, with 11 bases sitting between them. Germline assignment: CDR1 SNHLY and CDR2 FYNNEI. This CDR3 has 15 amino acids. The CDR3 loop reads CASSPRANSYNEQFF. CDR3 sequence (DNA): TGTGCCAGCAGTCCCCGGGCCAACTCCTACAATGAGCAGTTCTTC.

Comment on this clonotype: The CDR3 end shows no conserved phenylalanine or tryptophan, and so a read error is likely. V and J are TRBV5-6 and TRBJ2-1, with 9 bases aligning to TRBD1. V gave up 4 bases and J gave up 7 bases; unmatched junction bases: 6. The CDR3 loop spans 14 amino acids. Germline CDR1 and CDR2: SGHDT and YYEEEE. The CDR3 coding sequence is TGTGCCAGCAGCGGGACAGGGATGTGGAATGAGCAGTTCCTC. It translates to CASSGTGMWNEQFL.

This sequence joins TRBV20-1 and TRBJ2-3, with D maybe TRBD2 (5 bases). CDR3 length equals 15 residues. Per germline, CDR1 DFQATT and CDR2 SNEGSKA (reference sequence). V dropped 0 bases and J dropped 0 bases, with 10 bases sitting between them. The CDR3 region has the DNA TGCAGTGCTAGAGATGTAGCGTGGAGCACAGATACGCAGTATTTT. Amino acids: CSARDVAWSTDTQYF.

This rearrangement joins TRBV7-8 to TRBJ2-7, with D maybe TRBD2 (5 bases). Trimming took 1 base from V and 4 from J, leaving 14 bases between them. This CDR3 spans 15 amino acids. The V gene's germline CDR1 is SGHVS and CDR2 FQNEAQ. The CDR3 DNA reads TGTGCCAGCAGCTTAGTCTTCAGGACTCAGTACGAGCAGTACTTC. Translation: CASSLVFRTQYEQYF. Using reference TRBV7-8 and TRBJ2-7 for the parts outside the CDR3, the full variable domain is GAGVSQSPRYKVAKRGQDVALRCDPISGHVSLFWYQQALGQGPEFLTYFQNEAQLDKSGLPSDRFFAERPEGSVSTLKIQRTQQEDSAVYLCASSLVFRTQYEQYFGPGTRLTVT.

This chain connects TRBV24-1 to TRBJ1-1; D gene unclear. CDR1 and CDR2 (germline): KGHDR, SFDVKD. The CDR3 sequence is 13 residues long. V lost 2 bases to trimming and J lost 5 bases, with 8 bases between them. CDR3 DNA sequence: TGTGCCACCAGTGATTCCTTGGGGACTGAAGCTTTCTTT. Its protein product is CATSDSLGTEAFF.

The chain is built from TRBV20-1 and TRBJ2-3, with 10 bases aligning to TRBD2. The junction had 11 bases not matched to a gene; V was cut back by 5 bases and J by 3 bases. The CDR3 loop spans 16 amino acids. CDR1 and CDR2 from the germline V gene are DFQATT and SNEGSKA (reference sequence). In nucleotides, the CDR3 is TGCAGTGCTCTGTCTAGCGGGGGTCCAATTACAGATACGCAGTATTTT. Protein product: CSALSSGGPITDTQYF.

The chain carries TRBV19 and TRBJ1-1; no reliable D call. The CDR3 extends over 13 amino acids. Germline V gene lookup returns CDR1 LNHDA and CDR2 SQIVND (reference sequence). Trimming took off 5 bases at V and 9 bases at J, with 16 bases between the two ends. DNA of the CDR3: TGTGCCAGTAGTTCCCCGCGGCTGGAGAAAGCTTTCTTT. It encodes CASSSPRLEKAFF.

The rearrangement joins TRBV20-1 to TRBJ2-7; possibly TRBD2 for D (6 bases). The germline V and J ends were trimmed by 1 base and 6 bases, with 10 bases remaining between them. This CDR3 spans 12 amino acids. Germline V lookup: CDR1 DFQATT, CDR2 SNEGSKA (reference sequence). The CDR3 loop is CSARGAGGEQYF. CDR3 in DNA: TGCAGTGCTAGAGGAGCCGGGGGCGAGCAGTACTTC.

This rearrangement joins TRBV2 to TRBJ2-1; TRBD2 aligns across 9 bases. The CDR3 length is 16 residues. In germline, CDR1 is SNHLY, CDR2 FYNNEI. With V trimmed by 4 bases and J by 9 bases, 13 bases remained unmatched. This CDR3 reads CASSVGAGGGRGEQFF. The DNA of the CDR3 is TGTGCCAGCAGTGTGGGAGCGGGGGGCGGAAGGGGTGAGCAGTTCTTC.

This chain links TRBV5-1 with TRBJ2-7; D is ambiguous. The germline V gene has CDR1 SGHRS and CDR2 YFSETQ. The germline V and J ends were trimmed by 0 bases and 3 bases, with 10 bases remaining between them. This CDR3 is 14 amino acids long. CDR3: CASSLGRSIYEQYF. In nucleotides, the CDR3 is TGCGCCAGCAGCTTGGGCAGGAGCATCTACGAGCAGTACTTC.

This clonotype has more than one count but fewer than ten. V usage is TRBV2 and J usage is TRBJ2-1, with 8 bases aligning to TRBD1. The CDR3 sequence is 14 residues long. CDR1 SNHLY and CDR2 FYNNEI come from the germline V gene. V dropped 3 bases and J dropped 7; count of bases not matched to a gene: 5. The CDR3, as DNA: TGTGCCAGCAGTGAGGACAGGGCAGGTAATGAGCAGTTCTTC. Translating gives CASSEDRAGNEQFF.

A few counts support this clonotype. The genes are TRBV7-8 and TRBJ1-6; 9 bases match TRBD1. J was trimmed by 7 bases and V by 5 bases; bases with no gene match: 6. Germline CDR1 and CDR2: SGHVS and FQNEAQ. CDR3 length equals 15 residues. The CDR3 nucleotides read TGTGCCAGCAGCCCGGGGGACAGGGTAAATTCACCCCTCCACTTT. It yields the protein CASSPGDRVNSPLHF.

The chain uses TRBV6-5 and TRBJ1-6; a possible D gene is TRBD1 (5 bases). Per the germline V gene, CDR1 is MNHEY and CDR2 is SVGAGI. CDR3 size: 15 residues. Trimming left V 1 base short and J 5 bases short, with 9 bases between. The CDR3 region is CASSYWDPNNSPLHF. CDR3 sequence (DNA): TGTGCCAGCAGTTACTGGGACCCGAATAATTCACCCCTCCACTTT.

The chain joins TRBV7-8 to TRBJ1-1; no reliable D call. V was clipped by 1 base and J by 5 bases, with 8 bases between them. Per the germline V gene, CDR1 is SGHVS and CDR2 is FQNEAQ. CDR3 length equals 13 residues. CDR3 in amino acids: CASSLVRTTEAFF. The DNA for the CDR3 is TGTGCCAGCAGCTTAGTGCGTACGACTGAAGCTTTCTTT.

This clonotype was recorded many times. The V call is TRBV5-6, the J call TRBJ1-3; D gene ambiguous. The germline CDR1 and CDR2 sequences are SGHDT and YYEEEE. The CDR3 runs 18 residues. V shed 3 bases and J shed 0 bases, with 19 bases lying between them. Here the CDR3 reads CASSSPDPAMGSGNTIYF. The CDR3 DNA follows: TGTGCCAGCAGCTCACCGGACCCAGCCATGGGCTCTGGAAACACCATATATTTT. Using reference TRBV5-6 and TRBJ1-3 for the parts outside the CDR3, the full variable domain is DAGVTQSPTHLIKTRGQQVTLRCSPKSGHDTVSWYQQALGQGPQFIFQYYEEEERQRGNFPDRFSGHQFPNYSSELNVNALLLGDSALYLCASSSPDPAMGSGNTIYFGEGSWLTVV.

The genes are TRBV5-1 and TRBJ1-6; D is perhaps TRBD1 (6 bases). The V gene's germline CDR1 is SGHRS and CDR2 YFSETQ. The CDR3 loop spans 15 amino acids. V dropped 2 bases and J dropped 7 bases, with 13 bases sitting between them. The CDR3 spells CASSFQGTPNSPLHF. For the CDR3, the DNA is TGCGCCAGCAGCTTCCAGGGGACACCCAATTCACCCCTCCACTTT. The whole variable domain, filled in from reference TRBV5-1 and TRBJ1-6, reads KAGVTQTPRYLIKTRGQQVTLSCSPISGHRSVSWYQQTPGQGLQFLFEYFSETQRNKGNFPGRFSGRQFSNSRSEMNVSTLELGDSALYLCASSFQGTPNSPLHFGNGTRLTVT.

This clonotype has a count of ten or more. The V call is TRBV29-1, the J call TRBJ1-1, with 7 bases fitting TRBD1. This CDR3 contains 16 residues. Looked up from germline, CDR1 is SQVTM and CDR2 is ANQGSEA. V lost 4 bases, J lost 0 bases, and 11 bases stayed unmatched. This CDR3 reads CSVGNRGGKMNTEAFF. CDR3 DNA: TGCAGCGTTGGTAACAGGGGAGGCAAAATGAACACTGAAGCTTTCTTT.

V is TRBV9 and J is TRBJ1-1; no definite D call. This CDR3 region has 15 residues. Per the germline V gene, CDR1 is SGDLS and CDR2 is YYNGEE. Trimming stripped 0 bases from V and 5 bases from J, with 14 bases between. The CDR3 DNA sequence: TGTGCCAGCAGCGTAGCTCTGGGAGGTGGGACTGAAGCTTTCTTT. Translation gives CASSVALGGGTEAFF.

The chain has TRBV10-2 and TRBJ1-6, with 9 bases aligning to TRBD1. Germline values: CDR1 WSHSY, CDR2 SAAADI. The junction had 3 bases not matched to a gene; V was cut back by 3 bases and J by 9 bases. CDR3 size: 14 residues. CDR3 amino acids: CASSDLGQGSPLHF. Here the CDR3 DNA reads TGCGCCAGCAGTGATTTGGGACAGGGTTCACCCCTCCACTTT.

This clonotype was seen ten or more times. The gene calls are TRBV10-3 and TRBJ2-3, with D possibly being TRBD1 or TRBD2 (5 bases each). CDR3 size: 15 residues. The germline V gene has CDR1 ENHRY and CDR2 SYGVKD. With 4 bases removed from V and 5 bases from J, the gap between germline ends came to 16 bases. CDR3 loop: CAISGRPGTGDTQYF. The CDR3 coding sequence is TGTGCCATCAGTGGACGCCCGGGGACCGGAGATACGCAGTATTTT.

As to this clonotype: A much larger clone differs from this one at a single base, so this may be a read error. The chain links TRBV3-1 to TRBJ1-1; tentatively, D is TRBD1 (6 bases). This CDR3 has 14 amino acids. Germline CDR1 is LGHDT and CDR2 is YNNKEL (reference sequence). The CDR3 protein is CASSQGHTNTKAFF. The CDR3 DNA reads TGTGCCAGCAGCCAGGGACACACGAACACTAAAGCTTTCTTT.